Described below is a single TCR beta chain sequence and its context. Methods used by the authors: The authors estimated nucleated cell counts from reference gene primer amplification. Profiling relied on immunoSEQ multiplex PCR, and the TCRdb table lists in-frame clones only, not all of them. V and J calls and clone size are copied from that table; D and trimming were computed from the DNA. The table has about 70,000 clones, 75% to 85% seen once. This entry is derived from a study of blood T cell repertoires in COVID-19. In the study overall: The United States, Italy and Spain were the sources of the acute and convalescent COVID-19 samples. Sources were T cells, B-cell-depleted T cells, or PBMCs; the material itself was cDNA or gDNA.

Germline loops: CDR1 SGHNT, CDR2 YYREEE (reference sequence). The CDR3 spans 15 residues. V gave up 7 bases and J gave up 0 bases; unmatched junction bases: 6. The source of this sequence is an older man who had recovered from COVID-19. The rearrangement uses TRBV5-4 and TRBJ2-1, with 8 bases aligning to TRBD2. The sequencing sample was made of peripheral blood. CDR3 protein: CASGSGSLSYNEQFF. The CDR3 bases are TGTGCCAGCGGGAGCGGGAGCCTCTCCTACAATGAGCAGTTCTTC. The full variable domain, in which reference TRBV5-4 and TRBJ2-1 provide the parts outside the CDR3, is ETGVTQSPTHLIKTRGQQVTLRCSSQSGHNTVSWYQQALGQGPQFIFQYYREEENGRGNFPPRFSGLQFPNYSSELNVNALELDDSALYLCASGSGSLSYNEQFFGPGTRLTVL.